Given below is one T cell receptor (beta chain) in context. This specimen comes from a study of blood T cell repertoires in COVID-19. Background on the study: The samples span acute and convalescent COVID-19 from the United States, Italy and Spain. PBMCs, B-cell-depleted T cells, or T cells provided the cDNA or gDNA that made up the material.

Participant reports of clinical history set cohort assignment. This CDR3 contains 15 residues. CDR1 is LGHDT and CDR2 is YNNKEL in the germline V gene (reference sequence). Trimming stripped 1 base from V and 0 bases from J, with 4 bases between. Under the authors' procedure: For nucleated cells, counts were estimated from reference gene primer amplification. Libraries were prepared by immunoSEQ multiplex PCR; TCRdb keeps only in-frame clonotypes and omits some of them. V, J and clone size reflect that table, while D and trimming were determined from the DNA. Here the sample spans some 110,000 clones, 84% being singletons.

Sequencing used PBMCs or T cells enriched from blood (not recorded which). The receptor's source is a woman younger than 45 who had recovered from COVID-19. The chain combines TRBV3-1 (or the pseudogene TRBV3-2) with TRBJ2-6; D is undetermined. The CDR3 sequence is CASSQAVSGANVLTF. The CDR3 DNA follows: TGTGCCAGCAGCCAAGCGGTCTCTGGGGCCAACGTCCTGACTTTC.